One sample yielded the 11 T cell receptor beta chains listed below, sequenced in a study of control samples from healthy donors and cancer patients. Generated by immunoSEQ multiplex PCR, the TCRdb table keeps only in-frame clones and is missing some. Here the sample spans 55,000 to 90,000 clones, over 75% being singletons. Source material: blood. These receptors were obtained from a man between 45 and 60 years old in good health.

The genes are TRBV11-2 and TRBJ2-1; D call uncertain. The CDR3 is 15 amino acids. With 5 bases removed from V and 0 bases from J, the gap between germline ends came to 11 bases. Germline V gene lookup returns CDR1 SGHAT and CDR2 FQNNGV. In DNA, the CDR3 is TGTGCCAGCAGCCCCAGGCGATCCTCCTACAATGAGCAGTTCTTC. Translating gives CASSPRRSSYNEQFF.

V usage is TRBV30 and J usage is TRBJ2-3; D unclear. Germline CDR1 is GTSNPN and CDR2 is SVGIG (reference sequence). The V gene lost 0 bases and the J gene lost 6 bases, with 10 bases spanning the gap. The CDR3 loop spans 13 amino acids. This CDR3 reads CAWSVRASDTQYF. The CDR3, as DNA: TGTGCCTGGAGTGTACGAGCTTCGGATACGCAGTATTTT. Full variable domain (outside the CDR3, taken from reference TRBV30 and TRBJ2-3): SQTIHQWPATLVQPVGSPLSLECTVEGTSNPNLYWYRQAAGRGLQLLFYSVGIGQISSEVPQNLSASRPQDRQFILSSKKLLLSDSGFYLCAWSVRASDTQYFGPGTRLTVL.

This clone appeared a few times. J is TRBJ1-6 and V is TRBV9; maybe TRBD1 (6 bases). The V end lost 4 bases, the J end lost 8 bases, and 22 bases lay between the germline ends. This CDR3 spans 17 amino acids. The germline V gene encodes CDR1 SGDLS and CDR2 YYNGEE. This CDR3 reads CASSQNSKRTADSPLHF. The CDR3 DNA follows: TGTGCCAGCAGCCAAAACTCGAAAAGGACAGCAGATTCACCCCTCCACTTT.

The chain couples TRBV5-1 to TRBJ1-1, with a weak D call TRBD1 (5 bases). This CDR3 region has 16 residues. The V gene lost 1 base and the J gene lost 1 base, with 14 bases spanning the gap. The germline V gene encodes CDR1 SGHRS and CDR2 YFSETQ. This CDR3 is CASSLSGGNANTEAFF. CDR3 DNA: TGCGCCAGCAGCTTGTCCGGGGGGAACGCGAACACTGAAGCTTTCTTT.

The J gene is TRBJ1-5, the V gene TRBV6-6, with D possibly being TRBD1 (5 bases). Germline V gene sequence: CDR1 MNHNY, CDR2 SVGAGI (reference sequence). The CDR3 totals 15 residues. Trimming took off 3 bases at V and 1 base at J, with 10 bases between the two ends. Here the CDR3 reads CASSYWQGSNQPQHF. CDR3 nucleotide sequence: TGTGCCAGCAGTTATTGGCAGGGAAGCAATCAGCCCCAGCATTTT.

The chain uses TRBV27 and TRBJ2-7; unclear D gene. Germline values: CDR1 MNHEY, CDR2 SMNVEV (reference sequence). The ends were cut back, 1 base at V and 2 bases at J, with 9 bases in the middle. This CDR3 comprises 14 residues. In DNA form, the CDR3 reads TGTGCCAGCAGTTTATTTTCAGGCACCTACGAGCAGTACTTC. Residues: CASSLFSGTYEQYF.

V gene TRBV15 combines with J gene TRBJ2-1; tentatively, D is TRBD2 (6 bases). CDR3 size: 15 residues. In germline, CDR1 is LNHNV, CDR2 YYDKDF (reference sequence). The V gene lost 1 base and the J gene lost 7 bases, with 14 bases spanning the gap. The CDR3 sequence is CATSRGIAEGNEQFF. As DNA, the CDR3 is TGTGCCACCAGCAGAGGAATCGCGGAGGGGAATGAGCAGTTCTTC.

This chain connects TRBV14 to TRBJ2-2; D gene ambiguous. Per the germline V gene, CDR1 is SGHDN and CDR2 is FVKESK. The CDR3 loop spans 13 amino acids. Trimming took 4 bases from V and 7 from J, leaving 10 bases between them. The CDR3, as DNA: TGTGCCAGCAGCCGGGTGGTTCACGGGGAGCTGTTTTTT. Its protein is CASSRVVHGELFF.

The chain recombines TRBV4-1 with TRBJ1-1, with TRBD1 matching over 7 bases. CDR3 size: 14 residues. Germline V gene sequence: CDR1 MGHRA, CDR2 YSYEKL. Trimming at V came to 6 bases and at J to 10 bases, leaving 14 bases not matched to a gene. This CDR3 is CASRGTDHPRAAFF. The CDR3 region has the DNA TGCGCCAGCAGAGGGACAGACCACCCAAGAGCAGCTTTCTTT.

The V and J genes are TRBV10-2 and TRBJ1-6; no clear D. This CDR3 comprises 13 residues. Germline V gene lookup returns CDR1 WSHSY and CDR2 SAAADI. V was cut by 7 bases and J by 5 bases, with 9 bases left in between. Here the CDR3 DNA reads TGCGCCAGCAAGGCGGTAGATAATTCACCCCTCCACTTT. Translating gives CASKAVDNSPLHF.

CDR3 protein: CASSYRLKNNEQFF. CDR3 in DNA: TGTGCCAGCAGTTATCGGCTGAAGAACAATGAGCAGTTCTTC. The rearrangement uses TRBV6-2 or TRBV6-3 and TRBJ2-1; D is ambiguous. Germline lookup yields CDR1 MNHEY and CDR2 SVGEGT. The CDR3 extends over 14 amino acids. V was clipped by 3 bases and J by 5 bases, with 11 bases between them.